These T cell receptor beta chains were read from a single sample in a study of T cell responses to AZD1222 COVID-19 vaccine. Only in-frame clones appear in the TCRdb table, and some are missing; sequencing was by immunoSEQ multiplex PCR. Of roughly 80,000 clones listed, almost 90% were seen once; the top ten hold over 1.1%. The specimen was peripheral blood, collected 28 days after the second AZD1222 dose. Receptors were obtained from an adult who received the AZD1222 COVID-19 vaccine. The CDR3 runs from the conserved cysteine through the conserved F or W. A D gene is named only where the DNA matches it firmly. Expanded clones get a size class; other rows say once, few or many, or leave the size out.

>NA|TRBV13|TRBJ2-7|NA
CASSSRLGIVSYEQYF
TGTGCCAGCAGCTCACGACTAGGGATTGTCTCCTACGAGCAGTACTTC
>few|TRBV28|TRBJ1-6|NA
CASRPRGAPNSPLHF
TGTGCCAGCAGGCCGCGGGGGGCCCCTAATTCACCCCTCCACTTT
>NA|TRBV5-1|TRBJ2-7|NA
CASSLGEAYEQYF
TGCGCCAGCAGCTTGGGTGAGGCCTACGAGCAGTACTTC
>NA|TRBV11-2|TRBJ2-3|NA
CASSLGLGWGGGSADTQYF
TGTGCCAGCAGCTTAGGTCTGGGATGGGGCGGGGGCTCAGCAGATACGCAGTATTTT
>NA|TRBV7-8|TRBJ2-5|NA
CASRPTRFVETQYF
TGTGCCAGCAGACCGACTAGGTTCGTAGAGACCCAGTACTTC
>once|TRBV28|TRBJ1-6|NA
CASSLYRDRNNSPLHF
TGTGCCAGCAGTTTATACCGGGACCGAAATAATTCACCCCTCCACTTT
>few|TRBV9|TRBJ1-6|TRBD1
CASSVTGGTPPSPLHF
TGTGCCAGCAGCGTGACAGGGGGCACTCCACCCTCACCCCTCCACTTT
>NA|TRBV5-1|TRBJ1-4|TRBD1
CASSPGGTNEKLFF
TGCGCCAGCAGTCCAGGGGGGACTAATGAAAAACTGTTTTTT
>NA|TRBV7-3|TRBJ1-6|NA
CASSPTLNSPLHF
TGTGCCAGCAGCCCTACCCTTAATTCACCCCTCCACTTT
>few|TRBV5-4|TRBJ1-6|NA
CASSLDRDNSPLHF
TGTGCCAGCAGCTTGGACAGGGACAATTCACCCCTCCACTTT
>NA|TRBV11-2|TRBJ1-1|NA
CASSPSGREAFF
TGTGCCAGCAGCCCCTCGGGGCGTGAAGCTTTCTTT
>NA|TRBV10-3|TRBJ1-6|NA
CAISESRDGNSPLHF
TGTGCCATCAGTGAAAGCAGGGACGGGAATTCACCCCTCCACTTT
>once|TRBV27|TRBJ1-5|NA
CASSSFLGLRARHQPQHF
TGTGCCAGCAGTTCCTTCCTTGGGCTGAGGGCCCGACATCAGCCCCAGCATTTT